This entry lists 18 T cell receptor beta chains sequenced from one sample in a study of technical replicates of blood from four donors. Clones were read by immunoSEQ multiplex PCR, and TCRdb kept only the in-frame ones, dropping some. The sample shows around 70,000 clones, approximately 94% of them seen only once. The source material was T cells isolated from PBMCs. These receptors were taken from a human donor in good health.

This clone was seen a single time. In DNA, the CDR3 is TGTGCCTGGAGTGGGGGCCCCTATGGCTACACCTTC. It specifies CAWSGGPYGYTF. The rearrangement uses TRBV30 and TRBJ1-2; the D gene is possibly TRBD1 (5 bases). Trimming removed 1 base at V and 4 bases at J, with 7 bases between. This CDR3 is built from 12 residues. Germline V CDR1 and CDR2: GTSNPN, SVGIG (reference sequence).

The CDR3 DNA is TGTGCCTGGAGTGGGGGGGTGTTTAGCACAGATACGCAGTATTTT. Its protein is CAWSGGVFSTDTQYF. This chain links TRBV30 with TRBJ2-3; D possibly corresponds to TRBD2 (6 bases). V dropped 1 base and J dropped 0 bases, with 11 bases sitting between them. The CDR3 runs to 15 residues. Germline-derived CDR1 and CDR2 are GTSNPN and SVGIG (reference sequence). Full variable domain (remainder filled in from reference TRBV30 and TRBJ2-3): SQTIHQWPATLVQPVGSPLSLECTVEGTSNPNLYWYRQAAGRGLQLLFYSVGIGQISSEVPQNLSASRPQDRQFILSSKKLLLSDSGFYLCAWSGGVFSTDTQYFGPGTRLTVL.

This sequence joins TRBV29-1 and TRBJ2-7, with D perhaps TRBD2 (5 bases). Trimming left V 4 bases short and J 6 bases short, with 22 bases between. This CDR3 region has 15 residues. Looked up from germline, CDR1 is SQVTM and CDR2 is ANQGSEA. The CDR3 DNA is TGCAGCGTTGTCAGACCCGACTACTCACCGGGCGAGCAGTACTTC. This sequence encodes CSVVRPDYSPGEQYF.

This clone was counted a single time. The rearrangement joins TRBV7-9 to TRBJ1-5; D uncertain. CDR1 is SEHNR and CDR2 is FQNEAQ in the germline V gene (reference sequence). The CDR3 length is 10 residues. Trimming removed 10 bases from V and 3 bases from J, with 4 bases in between. The CDR3 DNA reads TGTGCCACTTCCAATCAGCCCCAGCATTTT. Translated, it gives CATSNQPQHF.

The CDR3 protein is CASSMVAGVGNEQFF. CDR3 bases: TGTGCCAGTAGTATGGTAGCGGGCGTGGGGAATGAGCAGTTCTTC. The gene calls are TRBV19 and TRBJ2-1; TRBD2 agrees at 7 bases. Germline V CDR1 and CDR2: LNHDA, SQIVND (reference sequence). CDR3 length: 15 amino acids. V shed 3 bases, J shed 7 bases, and the junction held 9 bases outside the gene matches.

This rearrangement joins TRBV27 to TRBJ2-5; TRBD2 is a possible D gene (6 bases). Germline CDR1 reads MNHEY; CDR2 reads SMNVEV (reference sequence). V was cut by 5 bases and J by 5 bases, with 12 bases left in between. CDR3 length equals 13 residues. The CDR3 here is CASSTWAGETQYF. In DNA form, the CDR3 reads TGTGCCAGCAGTACTTGGGCGGGGGAGACCCAGTACTTC.

This clone came up once. The chain employs TRBV10-2 and TRBJ2-7, with 11 bases matching TRBD2. The germline V gene encodes CDR1 WSHSY and CDR2 SAAADI. The junction had 1 base not matched to a gene; V was cut back by 7 bases and J by 2 bases. The CDR3 is 13 residues long. CDR3 loop: CASNSGRAYEQYF. The CDR3 DNA is TGCGCCAGCAATAGCGGGAGGGCCTACGAGCAGTACTTC.

The V call is TRBV6-1, the J call TRBJ1-1; D is possibly TRBD1 (5 bases). The V and J ends lost 2 bases and 3 bases respectively, with 7 bases between them. The germline gives CDR1 MNHNS, CDR2 SASEGT. The CDR3 has 13 residues. In DNA form, the CDR3 reads TGTGCCAGCAGTGAAACACAGGACACTGAAGCTTTCTTT. This encodes CASSETQDTEAFF.

The J gene is TRBJ2-7, the V gene TRBV5-4; unclear D gene. The CDR3 is 14 amino acids. Germline assignment: CDR1 SGHNT and CDR2 YYREEE (reference sequence). Trimming removed 4 bases at V and 6 bases at J, with 17 bases between. The CDR3 nucleotides are TGTGCCAGCAGCCACTCGTACCGACCGGGCGAGCAGTACTTC. As protein: CASSHSYRPGEQYF.

This chain connects TRBV27 to TRBJ2-2; 7 bases are shared with TRBD2. The germline gives CDR1 MNHEY, CDR2 SMNVEV (reference sequence). This CDR3 comprises 15 residues. V lost 3 bases, J lost 5 bases, and 6 bases stayed unmatched. This CDR3 reads CASSFLGGSTGELFF. The CDR3 nucleotides read TGTGCCAGCAGTTTCCTGGGCGGGAGTACCGGGGAGCTGTTTTTT.

The V call is TRBV28, the J call TRBJ2-5; D unresolved. The CDR3 sequence is 11 residues long. Looked up from germline, CDR1 is MDHEN and CDR2 is SYDVKM. V was shortened by 7 bases and J by 4 bases, with 7 bases between the two germline ends. The DNA of the CDR3 is TGTGCCAGCACCCTAGTAGAGACCCAGTACTTC. Translation: CASTLVETQYF. The entire variable domain, with the rest obtained from reference TRBV28 and TRBJ2-5, is as follows: DVKVTQSSRYLVKRTGEKVFLECVQDMDHENMFWYRQDPGLGLRLIYFSYDVKMKEKGDIPEGYSVSREKKERFSLILESASTNQTSMYLCASTLVETQYFGPGTRLLVL.

The CDR3 DNA follows: TGCGCCAGCAGCCAAGTTTACAGGGGGGGAGCCGGGGAGCTGTTTTTT. As protein: CASSQVYRGGAGELFF. V usage is TRBV4-1 and J usage is TRBJ2-2; possibly TRBD1 for D (8 bases). Per germline, CDR1 MGHRA and CDR2 YSYEKL. The V and J ends lost 1 base and 6 bases respectively, with 15 bases between them. The CDR3 is made up of 16 amino acids.

The rearrangement links TRBV5-1 to TRBJ1-2; maybe TRBD1 (6 bases). Trimming removed 0 bases at V and 8 bases at J, with 14 bases between. CDR1 SGHRS and CDR2 YFSETQ come from the germline V gene. CDR3 length: 14 residues. This CDR3 reads CASSLGFQGQGYTF. The CDR3 nucleotides read TGCGCCAGCAGCTTGGGTTTCCAGGGGCAGGGCTACACCTTC.

This chain joins TRBV11-2 and TRBJ2-7, with TRBD2 matching over 12 bases. The CDR3 is 15 residues long. Germline CDR1 is SGHAT and CDR2 is FQNNGV. J was trimmed by 6 bases and V by 1 base; bases with no gene match: 4. The chain's CDR3 is CASSLALAGGLEQYF. The CDR3 DNA reads as TGTGCCAGCAGCTTAGCACTAGCGGGAGGTCTCGAGCAGTACTTC.

The chain combines TRBV7-2 with TRBJ2-3; 11 nucleotides agree with TRBD2. After removal of 7 bases from V and 0 bases from J, the junction contained 3 bases not matched to a gene. The CDR3 is 15 residues long. Per germline, CDR1 SGHTA and CDR2 FQGNSA. The CDR3 DNA follows: TGTGCCAGCACTACTAGCGGGAGTAGCACAGATACGCAGTATTTT. Translated: CASTTSGSSTDTQYF.

V is TRBV19 and J is TRBJ2-7; the match to TRBD1 covers 8 bases. Trimming cost V 7 bases and J 5 bases; bases outside gene matches: 7. The CDR3 sequence is 13 residues long. The germline gives CDR1 LNHDA, CDR2 SQIVND (reference sequence). This chain's CDR3 is CASTRTGSDEQYF. DNA of the CDR3: TGTGCCAGTACCAGGACAGGGTCCGACGAGCAGTACTTC.

V usage is TRBV27 and J usage is TRBJ2-2, with a possible D match to TRBD2 (5 bases). This CDR3 is built from 15 residues. V lost 3 bases and J 5 bases, leaving 13 bases between the germline ends. Germline CDR1 MNHEY, CDR2 SMNVEV (reference sequence). CDR3 DNA sequence: TGTGCCAGCAGTTTGTGGGGAGCCCATACCGGGGAGCTGTTTTTT. It codes for CASSLWGAHTGELFF.

The count of this clone is one. V usage is TRBV11-2 and J usage is TRBJ1-2; no definite D call. The CDR3 covers 12 residues. Trimming stripped 5 bases from V and 4 bases from J, with 8 bases between. Germline V gene sequence: CDR1 SGHAT, CDR2 FQNNGV. The CDR3 loop is CASSPEGYGYTF. CDR3 coding DNA: TGTGCCAGCAGCCCCGAGGGCTATGGCTACACCTTC.